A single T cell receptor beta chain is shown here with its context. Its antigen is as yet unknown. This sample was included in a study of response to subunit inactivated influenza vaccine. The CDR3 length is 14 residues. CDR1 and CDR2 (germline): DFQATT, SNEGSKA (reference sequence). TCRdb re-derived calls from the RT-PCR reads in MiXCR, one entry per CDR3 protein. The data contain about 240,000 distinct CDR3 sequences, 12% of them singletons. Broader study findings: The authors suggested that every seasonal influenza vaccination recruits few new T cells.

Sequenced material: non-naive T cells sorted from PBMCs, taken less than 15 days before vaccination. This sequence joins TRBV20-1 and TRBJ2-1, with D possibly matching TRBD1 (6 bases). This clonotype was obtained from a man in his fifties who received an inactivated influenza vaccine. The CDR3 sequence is CRGLGAGSYNEQFF. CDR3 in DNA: TGCAGAGGCCTGGGGGCGGGTTCTTACAATGAGCAGTTCTTC.